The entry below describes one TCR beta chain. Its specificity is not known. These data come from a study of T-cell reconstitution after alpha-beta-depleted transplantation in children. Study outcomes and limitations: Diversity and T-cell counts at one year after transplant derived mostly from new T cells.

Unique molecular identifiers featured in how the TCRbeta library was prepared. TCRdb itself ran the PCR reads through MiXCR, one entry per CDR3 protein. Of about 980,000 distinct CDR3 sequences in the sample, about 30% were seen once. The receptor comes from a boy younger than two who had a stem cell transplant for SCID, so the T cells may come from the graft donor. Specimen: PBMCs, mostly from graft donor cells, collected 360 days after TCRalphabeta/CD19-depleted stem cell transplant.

The CDR3 DNA reads TGTGCCAGCAGCACCTTAGCGGGGCAAAACACCGGGGAGCTGTTTTTT. Translation: CASSTLAGQNTGELFF. V is TRBV5-5 and J is TRBJ2-2, with 8 bases lining up with TRBD2. Trimming took 4 bases from V and 2 from J; bases not matched to a gene: 7. The CDR3 is 16 residues long. CDR1 is SGHKS and CDR2 is YYEKEE in the germline V gene (reference sequence).